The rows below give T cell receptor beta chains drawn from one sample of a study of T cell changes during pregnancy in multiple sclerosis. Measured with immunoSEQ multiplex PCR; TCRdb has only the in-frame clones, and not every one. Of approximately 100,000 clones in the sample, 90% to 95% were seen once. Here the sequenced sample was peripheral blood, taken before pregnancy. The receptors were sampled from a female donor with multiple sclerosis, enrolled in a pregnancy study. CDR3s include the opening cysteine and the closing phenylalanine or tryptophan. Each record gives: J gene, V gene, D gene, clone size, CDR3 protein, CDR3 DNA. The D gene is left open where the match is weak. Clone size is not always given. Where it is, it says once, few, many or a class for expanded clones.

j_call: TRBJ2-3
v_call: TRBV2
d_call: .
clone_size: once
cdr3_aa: CAGRGWSDTQYF
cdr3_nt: TGTGCCGGACGGGGGTGGTCAGATACGCAGTATTTT

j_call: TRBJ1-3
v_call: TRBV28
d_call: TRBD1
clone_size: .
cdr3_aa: CASRKDRESGNTIYF
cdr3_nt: TGTGCCAGCAGGAAAGACAGGGAATCTGGAAACACCATATATTTT

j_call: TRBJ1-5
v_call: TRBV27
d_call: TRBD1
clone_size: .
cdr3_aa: CASSFGTGVNQPQHF
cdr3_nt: TGTGCCAGCAGTTTTGGGACAGGAGTCAATCAGCCCCAGCATTTT

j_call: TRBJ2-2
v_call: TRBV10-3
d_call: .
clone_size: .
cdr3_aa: CAIGEANTGELFF
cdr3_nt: TGTGCCATCGGGGAGGCGAACACCGGGGAGCTGTTTTTT

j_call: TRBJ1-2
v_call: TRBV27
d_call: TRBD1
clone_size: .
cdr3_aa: CASSLRAGGPYGYTF
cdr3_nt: TGTGCCAGCAGTTTGCGGGCAGGGGGCCCCTATGGCTACACCTTC

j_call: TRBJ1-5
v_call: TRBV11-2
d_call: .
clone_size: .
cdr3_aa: CASSLDTGQPQHF
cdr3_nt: TGTGCCAGCAGCTTAGATACGGGTCAGCCCCAGCATTTT

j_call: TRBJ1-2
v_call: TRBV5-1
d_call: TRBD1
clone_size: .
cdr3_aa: CASSSRQGADYGYTF
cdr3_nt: TGCGCCAGCAGCTCCCGACAGGGGGCCGACTATGGCTACACCTTC

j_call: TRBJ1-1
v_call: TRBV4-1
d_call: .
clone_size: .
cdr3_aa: CASSQEASGQSWGWAFF
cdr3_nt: TGCGCCAGCAGCCAAGAGGCTTCTGGACAGAGCTGGGGTTGGGCTTTCTTT

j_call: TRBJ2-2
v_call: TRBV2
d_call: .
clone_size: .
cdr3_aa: CASSAGRGAGELFF
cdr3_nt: TGTGCCAGCAGTGCCGGGAGAGGAGCCGGGGAGCTGTTTTTT

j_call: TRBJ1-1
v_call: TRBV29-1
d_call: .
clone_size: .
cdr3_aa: CSVAGHPNTEAFF
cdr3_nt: TGCAGCGTTGCTGGGCACCCGAACACTGAAGCTTTCTTT

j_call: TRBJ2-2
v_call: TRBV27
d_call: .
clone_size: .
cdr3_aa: CASNTAGAKTGELFF
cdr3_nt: TGTGCCAGCAATACGGCAGGGGCGAAGACCGGGGAGCTGTTTTTT

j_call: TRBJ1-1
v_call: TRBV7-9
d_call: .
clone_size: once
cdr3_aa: CASSLGGATEAFF
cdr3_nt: TGTGCCAGCAGCTTAGGGGGAGCTACTGAAGCTTTCTTT